The rows below give T cell receptor beta chains drawn from one sample of a study of early T cells in non-severe SARS-CoV-2 infection. TCRdb itself ran the 5' RACE reads through MiXCR, one entry per CDR3 protein. The data show around 60,000 distinct CDR3 sequences, roughly 12% seen once. Sequences were derived from whole blood, sampled at baseline. Every receptor here comes from an adult who was a healthcare worker with PCR-confirmed SARS-CoV-2 infection or an uninfected control (not recorded which). Each CDR3 is given with its conserved first and last residue. A D gene is named only where the DNA matches it firmly. Part of the rows lack a size; the others show once, few, many or a class for expanded clones.

J gene	D gene	CDR3 length	clone size	V gene	CDR3 protein	CDR3 DNA
TRBJ2-3	-	12	many	TRBV11-2	CASSLVGDTQYF	TGTGCCAGCAGCTTAGTGGGAGATACGCAGTATTTT
TRBJ2-7	-	14	many	TRBV2	CASSEALATYEQYF	TGTGCCAGCAGTGAAGCGCTAGCTACCTACGAGCAGTACTTC
TRBJ1-1	-	14	few	TRBV5-1	CASSYGTLNTEAFF	TGCGCCAGCAGCTACGGGACTTTGAACACTGAAGCTTTCTTT
TRBJ2-7	-	13	-	TRBV29-1	CSVDGDGAYEQYF	TGCAGCGTTGATGGGGACGGTGCCTACGAGCAGTACTTC
TRBJ2-3	-	15	many	TRBV6-5	CASSYRGTPTDTQYF	TGTGCCAGCAGTTACCGGGGGACCCCCACAGATACGCAGTATTTT
TRBJ1-3	-	16	many	TRBV7-9	CASSSHSLSSGNTIYF	TGTGCCAGCAGCTCACATTCTCTGAGCTCTGGAAACACCATATATTTT
TRBJ2-5	-	13	-	TRBV20-1	CSARAGLTETQYF	TGCAGTGCTAGGGCGGGTTTAACGGAGACCCAGTACTTC
TRBJ2-3	-	17	-	TRBV9	CASSVSSRGLSTDTQYF	TGTGCCAGCAGCGTAAGTTCGCGGGGGCTAAGCACAGATACGCAGTATTTT
TRBJ1-2	-	13	many	TRBV12-3/TRBV12-4	CASFRTGTYGYTF	TGTGCCAGTTTTCGGACGGGAACCTATGGCTACACCTTC
TRBJ2-3	-	14	-	TRBV13	CASNDGSWTDTQYF	TGTGCCAGCAACGACGGGTCTTGGACAGATACGCAGTATTTT
TRBJ2-5	TRBD2	15	many	TRBV30	CAWSLGRLAGGPQYF	TGTGCCTGGAGTCTGGGCAGACTAGCGGGGGGGCCCCAGTACTTC
TRBJ2-3	TRBD1	16	many	TRBV18	CASSPWRTGEGDTQYF	TGTGCCAGCTCACCATGGCGGACAGGGGAGGGAGATACGCAGTATTTT
TRBJ1-3	-	14	-	TRBV7-7	CASSPGGTGNTIYF	TGTGCTAGCAGCCCCGGGGGGACTGGAAACACCATATATTTT
TRBJ2-7	TRBD1	14	-	TRBV7-9	CASSSRTGGDEQYF	TGTGCCAGCAGCTCACGGACAGGGGGCGACGAGCAGTACTTC
TRBJ2-7	-	12	few	TRBV29-1	CSVTDGAYEQYF	TGCAGCGTTACCGACGGAGCCTACGAGCAGTACTTC
TRBJ2-5	-	14	few	TRBV4-1	CASSHSDGQETQYF	TGCGCCAGCAGCCACTCTGACGGGCAAGAGACCCAGTACTTC
TRBJ2-5	TRBD2	14	few	TRBV19	CASSTGTTQETQYF	TGTGCCAGTAGTACTGGGACTACCCAAGAGACCCAGTACTTC
TRBJ2-5	TRBD2	17	few	TRBV20-1	CSARDPSGGIAAETQYF	TGCAGTGCTAGAGATCCCAGCGGGGGGATTGCTGCAGAGACCCAGTACTTC
TRBJ2-3	-	11	-	TRBV15	CAILIRDTQYF	TGTGCCATTTTAATCCGCGATACGCAGTATTTT
TRBJ1-2	TRBD1	13	-	TRBV15	CATSIRGGTGYTF	TGTGCCACCAGCATCAGAGGGGGCACTGGCTACACCTTC
TRBJ2-7	-	15	many	TRBV7-8	CASSFGGRGWNEQYF	TGTGCCAGCAGCTTTGGCGGACGTGGGTGGAACGAGCAGTACTTC
TRBJ1-5	TRBD1	15	-	TRBV7-6	CASSTGQGLGQPQHF	TGTGCCAGCAGCACAGGACAGGGCTTAGGTCAGCCCCAGCATTTT
TRBJ2-2	-	11	-	TRBV6-2/TRBV6-3	CASSFTGELFF	TGTGCCAGCAGTTTTACCGGGGAGCTGTTTTTT
TRBJ1-1	-	17	many	TRBV6-1	CASSVTTRGPMNTEAFF	TGTGCCAGCAGTGTAACTACCCGGGGCCCCATGAACACTGAAGCTTTCTTT
TRBJ2-3	TRBD1	17	-	TRBV27	CASSPRGQALSTDTQYF	TGTGCCAGCAGTCCCCGGGGACAGGCCCTTAGCACAGATACGCAGTATTTT
TRBJ2-1	TRBD2	15	many	TRBV15	CATSRDSGGANEQFF	TGTGCCACCAGCAGAGATAGCGGGGGGGCCAATGAGCAGTTCTTC
TRBJ1-1	-	13	few	TRBV6-2/TRBV6-3	CASRMGGLGEAFF	TGTGCCAGCAGGATGGGGGGACTCGGTGAAGCTTTCTTT
TRBJ2-1	-	17	many	TRBV20-1	CSARSGRGMIPSWEQFF	TGCAGTGCTAGATCCGGGCGGGGTATGATTCCCTCCTGGGAGCAGTTCTTC
TRBJ2-3	-	13	few	TRBV7-2	CAAAGTSTDTQYF	TGTGCCGCGGCGGGAACCTCCACAGATACGCAGTATTTT
TRBJ2-5	-	14	few	TRBV7-9	CASGNDESQETQYF	TGTGCCAGCGGAAATGATGAATCCCAAGAGACCCAGTACTTC
TRBJ2-7	-	14	-	TRBV9	CASSVVSGAYEQYF	TGTGCCAGCAGCGTAGTCTCGGGGGCCTACGAGCAGTACTTC
TRBJ2-1	TRBD1	14	few	TRBV29-1	CSVESGQAFNEQFF	TGCAGCGTTGAGTCGGGACAGGCCTTCAATGAGCAGTTCTTC
TRBJ2-4	TRBD1	15	few	TRBV15	CATRHNGQGAGIQYF	TGTGCCACCAGGCATAACGGACAGGGGGCTGGTATTCAGTACTTC
TRBJ2-2	TRBD1	16	-	TRBV12-3/TRBV12-4	CASSEPGQGLSGELFF	TGTGCCAGCAGTGAACCGGGACAGGGTTTAAGTGGGGAGCTGTTTTTT
TRBJ2-7	-	14	many	TRBV3-1	CASSPSLVGREQYF	TGTGCCAGCAGCCCCTCACTAGTAGGTAGGGAGCAGTACTTC
TRBJ2-3	TRBD2	16	few	TRBV5-6	CASSPGTSGETDTQYF	TGTGCCAGCAGCCCCGGGACTAGCGGAGAAACAGATACGCAGTATTTT
TRBJ1-1	TRBD1	14	-	TRBV12-3/TRBV12-4	CASSLQGASTEAFF	TGTGCCAGCAGCTTACAGGGGGCGAGCACTGAAGCTTTCTTT
TRBJ2-1	TRBD2	15	few	TRBV5-1	CASSLLSSGNNEQFF	TGCGCCAGCAGCTTGCTGTCTAGCGGCAACAATGAGCAGTTCTTC
TRBJ2-1	-	13	few	TRBV20-1	CSASTASYNEQFF	TGCAGTGCTTCGACAGCCTCCTACAATGAGCAGTTCTTC
TRBJ1-2	-	16	few	TRBV7-8	CASSSGAGIANYGYTF	TGTGCCAGCAGCTCTGGGGCAGGGATAGCTAACTATGGCTACACCTTC
TRBJ2-1	-	16	-	TRBV21-1	CASSKGKRGTYNEQFF	TGTGCCAGCAGCAAAGGAAAGCGGGGGACCTACAATGAGCAGTTCTTC